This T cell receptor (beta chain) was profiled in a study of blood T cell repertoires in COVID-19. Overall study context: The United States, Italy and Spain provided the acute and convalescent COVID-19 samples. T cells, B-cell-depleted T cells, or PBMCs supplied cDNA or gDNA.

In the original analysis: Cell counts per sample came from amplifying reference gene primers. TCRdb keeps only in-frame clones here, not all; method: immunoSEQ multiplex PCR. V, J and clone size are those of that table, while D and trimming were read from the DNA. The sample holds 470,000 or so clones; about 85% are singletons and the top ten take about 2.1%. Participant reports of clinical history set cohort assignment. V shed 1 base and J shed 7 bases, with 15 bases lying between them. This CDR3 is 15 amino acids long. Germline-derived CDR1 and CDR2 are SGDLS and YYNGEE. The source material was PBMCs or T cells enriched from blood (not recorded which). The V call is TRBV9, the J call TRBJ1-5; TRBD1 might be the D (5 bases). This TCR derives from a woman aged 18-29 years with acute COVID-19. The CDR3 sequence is CASSVSPEPGQPQHF. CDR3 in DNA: TGTGCCAGCAGCGTATCCCCGGAACCAGGGCAGCCCCAGCATTTT.